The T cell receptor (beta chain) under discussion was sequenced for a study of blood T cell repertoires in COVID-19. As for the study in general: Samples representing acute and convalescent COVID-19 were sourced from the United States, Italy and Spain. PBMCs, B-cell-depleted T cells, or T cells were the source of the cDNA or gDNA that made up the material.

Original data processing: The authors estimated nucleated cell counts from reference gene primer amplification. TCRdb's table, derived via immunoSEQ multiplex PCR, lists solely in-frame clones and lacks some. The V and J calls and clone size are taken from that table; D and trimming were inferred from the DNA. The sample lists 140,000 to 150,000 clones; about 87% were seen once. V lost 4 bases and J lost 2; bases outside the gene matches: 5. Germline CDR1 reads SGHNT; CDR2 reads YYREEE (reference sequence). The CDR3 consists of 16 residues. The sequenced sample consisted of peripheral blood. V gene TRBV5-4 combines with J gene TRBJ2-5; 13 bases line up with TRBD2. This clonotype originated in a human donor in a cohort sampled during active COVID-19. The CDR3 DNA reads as TGTGCCAGCAGCGCCGGACTAGCGGGAGTACAAGAGACCCAGTACTTC. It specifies CASSAGLAGVQETQYF.